This TCR beta chain comes out of a study of Ad26.COV2.S vaccination and SARS-CoV-2 variants. Profiled with immunoSEQ multiplex PCR; TCRdb holds only in-frame clones, not every one. The sample lists 180,000 or so clones, around nine tenths occurring once. The study's findings and limits: While placebo recipients had lower spike-specific TCR breadth, vaccine recipients had more. Vaccine and placebo recipients had comparable breadth of non-spike TCRs. Analyses of TCR breadth and depth may have underestimated total T cell responses.

In the case of this clone: Antigen: not known.

Sequencing used peripheral blood, obtained after recovery from COVID-19. The receptor comes from a human donor who had recovered from COVID-19.

Here the CDR3 DNA reads TGTGCCAGCAGCTTAACGCGGGACAGCGAAGCTTTCTTT. It yields the protein CASSLTRDSEAFF. V gene TRBV7-9 combines with J gene TRBJ1-1; the match to TRBD1 covers 7 bases. CDR3 length equals 13 residues. V trimming: 2 bases; J trimming: 8 bases; junction bases outside the gene matches: 5. Looked up from germline, CDR1 is SEHNR and CDR2 is FQNEAQ (reference sequence). Together with reference TRBV7-9 and TRBJ1-1, the CDR3 gives the full variable domain: DTGVSQNPRHKITKRGQNVTFRCDPISEHNRLYWYRQTLGQGPEFLTYFQNEAQLEKSRLLSDRFSAERPKGSFSTLEIQRTEQGDSAMYLCASSLTRDSEAFFGQGTRLTVV.